This T cell receptor beta chain is from a study of beta chain features in type 1 diabetes (dated by TCRdb to between 2017 and 2018). About the investigation overall: Mean age, gender distribution, total cell number and subset yield did not differ between patients and healthy donors. A total of 100 million to 140 million sorted cells were examined across all samples, and the number of cells per subset was strongly correlated with RNA yield. The study compared TCRB repertoires of sorted circulating CD4+ T cell subsets between recently diagnosed type 1 diabetes patients and matched healthy donors. Naive and central memory subsets were obtained from all 30 or so donors, but regulatory and stem cell-like memory subsets were isolated from only 8 patients and roughly eight healthy donors.

A single peripheral blood draw of approximately 120 mL on average was collected from each donor into heparinised tubes. A BD FACSAria II and a panel including CD45RO, CCR7, CD25, CD127, CD95 and CD27 were used to sort naive, central memory, regulatory and stem cell-like memory CD4+ T cells. Every sorted population had a purity above 98%. PBMCs were isolated immediately by Lymphoprep density gradient centrifugation and stained directly without culture. To minimize batch effects, samples were stained and sorted in pairs, one healthy donor with one patient per experiment. All of the isolated RNA was reverse transcribed with the High Capacity cDNA Reverse Transcription Kit, so expressed TCRB transcripts were sequenced. Naive, central memory and regulatory T cell samples underwent deep immunoSEQ sequencing, averaging about 3.57 million total reads per sample. Sorted cells were lysed in RLT buffer, and RNA was extracted using DNase-treated RNeasy Micro or Mini kits according to cell number. To prevent cross-contamination, every cell subset was processed on its own, while patient and healthy donor samples were processed together. TCRB sequences were amplified from cDNA with the immunoSEQ multiplex PCR, producing 87-bp fragments spanning the CDR3 region. Sequencing of the amplicons was performed on the Illumina HiSeq platform. On the authors' methods: Synthetic template baselines were used to correct PCR bias computationally, reads within Hamming distance 2 were collapsed, and singletons that could not be merged were discarded. Reads were aligned against IMGT so that V, D and J genes, CDR3 length and insertions or deletions at six rearrangement sites could be assigned. Within each subset, clonotype counts were normalized to sorted cell number, after which true diversity and Gini coefficients were computed with the tcR R package. The overlap coefficient, calculated on TCRB nucleotide sequences, was used to quantify repertoire sharing. As a proxy for the pre-selection repertoire, out-of-frame TCRB sequences from naive cells were analyzed. The clones in this table, taken by TCRdb from immuneACCESS, are in-frame only. Not every clone is retained; where verified, under half of the shortfall comes from an unresolved V gene, and the cause of the rest is unknown. V and J calls and clone size come straight from that table; D and trimming were deduced from the DNA. In this sample the table shows over 200,000 clones, approximately 11% of which occur a single time. The ten largest clonotypes hold over 0.015% of the sample.

Spanning cysteine to phenylalanine, the CDR3 consists of 16 amino acids. The kept DNA is CDR3 alone, 48 bases in frame from the first base. The CDR1 and CDR2 encoded by the germline V gene (reference sequence) are SGHNT and YYREEE. The trim is 0 bases for V and 0 bases for J, with a gap of 11 bases between the germline ends. A few counts support this clone. There is no known antigen for this receptor. Qualities for individual bases were not recorded, and no much larger clone is one base off. What the research found in general, with its limitations: Sequencing cDNA rather than genomic DNA could over-represent highly expressing activated cells, although activation and CD3 levels did not differ between groups. At VDJ recombination sites, patients with type 1 diabetes made fewer insertions and deleted more nucleotides, a pattern implying thymic rearrangement abnormalities. Because the HLA sub-analyses included only small numbers of individuals, any influence of HLA type on TCRB rearrangement was left unresolved. Shorter templates might have been favored by PCR, but patient and control samples were amplified and corrected together, so both groups would have been affected equally by any skew. A moderate but significant shortening of TCRB CDR3 length was observed in type 1 diabetes patients in all four CD4+ subsets. The naive, central memory and regulatory TCRB repertoires appeared to resemble one another more closely among patients than among healthy donors.

The sample comprised naive CD4+ T cells from blood. The intended sense of this specimen's cell subset or site label: true naive CD4+ T cells. The chain couples TRBV5-4 to TRBJ2-3, with the D gene not clear enough to name. This sequence was found in a man aged 25 to 45 with type 1 diabetes. The CDR3 has the sequence CASSLGERRSTDTQYF. The sequenced DNA is TGTGCCAGCAGCTTGGGCGAACGGCGGAGCACAGATACGCAGTATTTT.